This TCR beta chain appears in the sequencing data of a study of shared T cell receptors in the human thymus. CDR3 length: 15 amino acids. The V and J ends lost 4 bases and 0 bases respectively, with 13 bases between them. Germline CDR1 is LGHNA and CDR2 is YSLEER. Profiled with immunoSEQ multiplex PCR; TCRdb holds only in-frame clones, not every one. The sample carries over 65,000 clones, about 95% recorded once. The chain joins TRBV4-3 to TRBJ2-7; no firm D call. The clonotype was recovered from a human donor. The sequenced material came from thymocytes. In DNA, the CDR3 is TGCGCCAGCAGCCCTCTTTCGACATCCTCCTACGAGCAGTACTTC. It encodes CASSPLSTSSYEQYF.